Each of the 26 T cell receptor beta chains below was sequenced from the same sample in a study of shared clonotypes between healthy human individuals. Terminally differentiated effector memory CD45RA+ cells were excluded by CCR7 positive selection of CD45RO-negative cells. The method was immunoSEQ multiplex PCR; TCRdb's version includes in-frame clones alone and lacks a portion of them. The top ten clones hold over 1.5% of a sample with roughly 2.1 million clones, approximately 94% of them seen once. Sequenced: naive CD8+ T cells from PBMCs. The origin of the receptors is a man younger than 35 in good health. Some clones in this sample may be carry-over from other donors' samples.

The gene calls are TRBV6-5 and TRBJ1-1; D is possibly TRBD1 (6 bases). Germline loops: CDR1 MNHEY, CDR2 SVGAGI. The CDR3 is 13 amino acids. Trimming removed 2 bases from V and 4 bases from J, with 8 bases in between. The CDR3 loop reads CASSYGQLTEAFF. The CDR3 DNA follows: TGTGCCAGCAGTTACGGACAGCTCACTGAAGCTTTCTTT.

The J gene is TRBJ2-1, the V gene TRBV7-9, with a weak D call TRBD2 (6 bases). Germline-derived CDR1 and CDR2 are SEHNR and FQNEAQ (reference sequence). The CDR3 extends over 15 amino acids. Trimming took off 4 bases at V and 4 bases at J, with 14 bases between the two ends. The CDR3 DNA sequence: TGTGCCAGCAGCTCGCCGGGACTCAAGTACAATGAGCAGTTCTTC. It is translated as CASSSPGLKYNEQFF.

This clone was recorded once. The rearrangement joins TRBV2 to TRBJ2-5, with 10 bases fitting TRBD2. Germline V lookup: CDR1 SNHLY, CDR2 FYNNEI. V dropped 6 bases and J dropped 2; count of bases not matched to a gene: 9. This CDR3 contains 16 residues. The CDR3 reads CASRATGLAAQETQYF. The CDR3 DNA reads as TGTGCCAGCAGAGCTACCGGACTAGCGGCACAAGAGACCCAGTACTTC.

The chain is built from TRBV19 and TRBJ1-1; D is unclear. Trimming left V 7 bases short and J 9 bases short, with 15 bases between. This CDR3 has 12 amino acids. Germline CDR1 and CDR2: LNHDA and SQIVND (reference sequence). CDR3 residues: CASKPEGNQAFF. For the CDR3, the DNA is TGTGCCAGTAAACCGGAAGGAAACCAAGCTTTCTTT.

The V and J genes are TRBV7-9 and TRBJ2-6; D remains unclear. Germline V lookup: CDR1 SEHNR, CDR2 FQNEAQ (reference sequence). V was trimmed by 5 bases and J by 4 bases, leaving 12 bases between them. The CDR3 runs to 15 residues. The CDR3: CASSPPSRGANVLTF. CDR3 coding DNA: TGTGCCAGCAGCCCCCCTTCCCGGGGGGCCAACGTCCTGACTTTC.

This clone appeared once. Additional DNA sequences in this sample encode the identical CDR3. This rearrangement joins TRBV9 to TRBJ2-1; TRBD2 matches 14 bases. The J segment lost 6 bases and the V segment lost 3 bases, leaving 2 bases of the junction unmatched. The CDR3 sequence is 15 residues long. The germline CDR1 and CDR2 sequences are SGDLS and YYNGEE. CDR3 loop: CASSAGLAGVNEQFF. Here the CDR3 DNA reads TGTGCCAGCAGCGCGGGACTAGCGGGAGTCAATGAGCAGTTCTTC.

This clone was detected only once. The chain has TRBV7-8 and TRBJ2-1; 7 bases fit TRBD2. The germline V gene has CDR1 SGHVS and CDR2 FQNEAQ. The CDR3 is made up of 14 amino acids. The V and J ends lost 7 bases and 5 bases, in that order; junction bases with no gene match: 8. The DNA for the CDR3 is TGTGCCAGCACCCAACTAGCGCGAGACAATGAGCAGTTCTTC. This gives the protein CASTQLARDNEQFF.

The chain couples TRBV10-3 to TRBJ1-3; no clear D gene. Germline assignment: CDR1 ENHRY and CDR2 SYGVKD. V was trimmed by 1 base and J by 8 bases, leaving 24 bases between them. CDR3 length: 18 amino acids. The CDR3 DNA sequence: TGTGCCATCAGTGAGTTGTACAGCCGGAACCTCCTCGGACACACCATATATTTT. Its translation is CAISELYSRNLLGHTIYF.

V is TRBV19 and J is TRBJ2-3; D unclear. The V gene's germline CDR1 is LNHDA and CDR2 SQIVND (reference sequence). V gave up 5 bases and J gave up 1 base, with 7 bases separating them. This CDR3 has 13 amino acids. The CDR3 spells CASSARRTDTQYF. Written as DNA, the CDR3 is TGTGCCAGTAGTGCCCGCCGCACAGATACGCAGTATTTT.

With respect to this clone: Other DNA sequences in the same sample also yield this CDR3. This chain joins TRBV27 and TRBJ2-7; 8 bases align to TRBD2. The CDR3 covers 14 residues. After removal of 4 bases from V and 4 bases from J, the junction contained 6 bases not matched to a gene. Germline V gene sequence: CDR1 MNHEY, CDR2 SMNVEV (reference sequence). The CDR3: CASSSLLAEYEQYF. The CDR3 DNA is TGTGCCAGCAGTTCTTTACTAGCGGAGTACGAGCAGTACTTC.

V and J are TRBV19 and TRBJ2-7; the D gene could be TRBD1 or TRBD2 (5 bases each). CDR1 is LNHDA, CDR2 SQIVND, per germline (reference sequence). V dropped 3 bases and J dropped 1 base, with 13 bases sitting between them. The CDR3 contains 15 residues. The CDR3 DNA reads as TGTGCCAGTAGTATCGGGGCTGCGGCGTCCTACGAGCAGTACTTC. Protein product: CASSIGAAASYEQYF.

A word on this clone: This CDR3 is also generated by other DNA sequences in the sample. J is TRBJ2-2 and V is TRBV19; D call uncertain. CDR3 length: 11 amino acids. The V gene lost 1 base and the J gene lost 7 bases, with 1 base spanning the gap. The germline CDR1 and CDR2 sequences are LNHDA and SQIVND (reference sequence). The CDR3 region is CASSIGGELFF. In DNA, the CDR3 is TGTGCCAGTAGTATAGGCGGGGAGCTGTTTTTT.

The V call is TRBV6-5, the J call TRBJ2-7, with 8 bases that match TRBD2. V lost 5 bases to trimming and J lost 4 bases; unmatched junction nucleotides: 10. The CDR3 has 15 amino acids. The germline CDR1 and CDR2 sequences are MNHEY and SVGAGI. Here the CDR3 reads CASSLTGGPSYEQYF. The CDR3 DNA follows: TGTGCCAGCAGTCTCACGGGGGGGCCGAGTTACGAGCAGTACTTC.

The count of this clone is one. The chain has TRBV11-2 and TRBJ1-1, with 10 bases matching TRBD1. The CDR3 totals 18 residues. Trimming at V came to 3 bases and at J to 3 bases, leaving 13 bases not matched to a gene. Germline-derived CDR1 and CDR2 are SGHAT and FQNNGV. The CDR3, as DNA: TGTGCCAGCAGCTTGTCCTCCGGGACAGGGGACGGGGACACTGAAGCTTTCTTT. Amino acid sequence: CASSLSSGTGDGDTEAFF.

In regard to this clone: The sample contains more than one DNA sequence encoding this CDR3. The V call is TRBV9, the J call TRBJ2-3; the D gene is possibly TRBD2 (5 bases). There are 14 residues in the CDR3. V lost 1 base, J lost 1 base, and 7 bases lay in between. In germline, CDR1 is SGDLS, CDR2 YYNGEE. The CDR3: CASSVSGGTDTQYF. DNA of the CDR3: TGTGCCAGCAGCGTATCCGGGGGCACAGATACGCAGTATTTT.

The CDR3 nucleotides are TGCGCCAGCAGCCAAGACGTTGCCAGGGCGCGGACCGGGGAGCTGTTTTTT. Its translation: CASSQDVARARTGELFF. The V call is TRBV4-1, the J call TRBJ2-2, with a tentative D call TRBD1 (5 bases). The CDR3 has 17 amino acids. With 0 bases removed from V and 5 bases from J, the gap between germline ends came to 16 bases. CDR1 and CDR2 from the germline V gene are MGHRA and YSYEKL.

The rearrangement uses TRBV28 and TRBJ2-1, with D possibly being TRBD1 or TRBD2 (6 bases each). From germline, CDR1 is MDHEN and CDR2 SYDVKM. The CDR3 sequence is 13 residues long. V was pared by 5 bases and J by 12 bases, with 17 bases between. The CDR3 region is CASSIGGRGWQFF. DNA of the CDR3: TGTGCCAGCAGTATAGGGGGGCGAGGGTGGCAGTTCTTC.

V usage is TRBV11-1 and J usage is TRBJ1-2; D uncertain. V lost 5 bases to trimming and J lost 3 bases, with 16 bases between them. CDR1 is SGHAT, CDR2 FQDESV, per germline (reference sequence). The CDR3 consists of 15 residues. CDR3: CASSGLGSVYYGYTF. The CDR3 DNA is TGTGCCAGCAGCGGGCTGGGAAGCGTCTACTATGGCTACACCTTC. Using reference TRBV11-1 and TRBJ1-2 for the parts outside the CDR3, the full variable domain is EAEVAQSPRYKITEKSQAVAFWCDPISGHATLYWYRQILGQGPELLVQFQDESVVDDSQLPKDRFSAERLKGVDSTLKIQPAELGDSAMYLCASSGLGSVYYGYTFGSGTRLTVV.

DNA for the CDR3: TGTGCCAGCAGCTTAACCCAGGGGGAGGCAGATACGCAGTATTTT. Residues: CASSLTQGEADTQYF. The genes are TRBV7-6 and TRBJ2-3, with D tentatively TRBD1 (7 bases). Between the trimmed V and J ends, which lost 2 bases and 4 bases, there was a span of 13 bases. Germline loops: CDR1 SGHVS, CDR2 FNYEAQ. The CDR3 is 15 amino acids.

The chain has TRBV5-4 and TRBJ2-5; D is undetermined. Germline lookup yields CDR1 SGHNT and CDR2 YYREEE (reference sequence). The CDR3 sequence is 15 residues long. Trimming took 0 bases from V and 5 from J, leaving 14 bases between them. The CDR3 coding sequence is TGTGCCAGCAGCTTGGGGTCCGGTCCCCGGGAGACCCAGTACTTC. Translated: CASSLGSGPRETQYF.

The rearrangement uses TRBV7-2 and TRBJ2-1; no clear D. In germline, CDR1 is SGHTA, CDR2 FQGNSA. The CDR3 spans 16 residues. The V and J ends lost 1 base and 0 bases respectively, with 10 bases between them. The CDR3 is CASSLGPVSSYNEQFF. The CDR3 nucleotides are TGTGCCAGCAGCTTAGGCCCGGTAAGCTCCTACAATGAGCAGTTCTTC.

V is TRBV4-3 and J is TRBJ2-1; possible D gene TRBD1, 6 bases. The CDR3 totals 14 residues. CDR1 and CDR2 (germline): LGHNA, YSLEER. V shed 0 bases and J shed 8 bases, with 11 bases lying between them. CDR3: CASSQDMAGDEQFF. The CDR3 DNA reads TGCGCCAGCAGCCAAGATATGGCAGGGGATGAGCAGTTCTTC.

This sequence joins TRBV19 and TRBJ2-7, with 13 bases lining up with TRBD2. The germline V gene has CDR1 LNHDA and CDR2 SQIVND (reference sequence). The ends lost 5 bases at V and 3 bases at J; junction bases unmatched: 4. This CDR3 comprises 15 residues. The CDR3, as DNA: TGTGCCAGTAGTTGGGGACTAGCGGGAAACTACGAGCAGTACTTC. Translating it yields CASSWGLAGNYEQYF.

DNA of the CDR3: TGTGCCAGCACCGTCGGGACCAGGGAGGGCTACACCTTC. Its translation: CASTVGTREGYTF. The chain is built from TRBV11-2 and TRBJ1-2; tentatively, D is TRBD1 (5 bases). V was trimmed by 7 bases and J by 8 bases, leaving 17 bases between them. The germline V gene has CDR1 SGHAT and CDR2 FQNNGV. This CDR3 region has 13 residues.

The chain uses TRBV7-2 and TRBJ2-7; D possibly corresponds to TRBD1 (5 bases). The germline V gene encodes CDR1 SGHTA and CDR2 FQGNSA. This CDR3 comprises 13 residues. V was cut by 8 bases and J by 0 bases, with 11 bases left in between. The CDR3 region has the DNA TGTGCCAGCCGGCAGGGAAGCTCCTACGAGCAGTACTTC. It yields the protein CASRQGSSYEQYF.

The gene calls are TRBV4-1 and TRBJ2-7; D unresolved. CDR1 and CDR2 from the germline V gene are MGHRA and YSYEKL. This CDR3 spans 14 amino acids. The V end lost 4 bases, the J end lost 2 bases, and 12 bases lay between the germline ends. The CDR3 bases are TGCGCCAGCAGCCCGGGTCAGGCGACCTACGAGCAGTACTTC. Translated, it gives CASSPGQATYEQYF.